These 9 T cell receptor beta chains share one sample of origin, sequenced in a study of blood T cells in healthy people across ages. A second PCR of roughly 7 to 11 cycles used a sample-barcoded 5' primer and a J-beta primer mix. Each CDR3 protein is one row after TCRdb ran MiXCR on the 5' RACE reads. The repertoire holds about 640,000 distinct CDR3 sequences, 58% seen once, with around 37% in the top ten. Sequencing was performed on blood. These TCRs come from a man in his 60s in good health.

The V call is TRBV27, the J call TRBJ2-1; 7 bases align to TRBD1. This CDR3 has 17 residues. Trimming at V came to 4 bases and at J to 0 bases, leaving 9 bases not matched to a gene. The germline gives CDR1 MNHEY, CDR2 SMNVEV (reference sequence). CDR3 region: CASSSNRGWGSYNEQFF. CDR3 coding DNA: TGTGCCAGCAGTTCGAACAGGGGATGGGGCTCCTACAATGAGCAGTTCTTC.

The CDR3 sequence is CSARASREQGASGYTF. CDR3 coding DNA: TGCAGTGCTAGAGCCTCCCGGGAACAGGGGGCAAGTGGCTACACCTTC. The chain carries TRBV20-1 and TRBJ1-2; TRBD1 aligns across 9 bases. This CDR3 has 16 amino acids. Germline V CDR1 and CDR2: DFQATT, SNEGSKA (reference sequence). The V gene end was trimmed by 1 base and the J gene end by 7 bases; junction bases not matched to a gene: 13.

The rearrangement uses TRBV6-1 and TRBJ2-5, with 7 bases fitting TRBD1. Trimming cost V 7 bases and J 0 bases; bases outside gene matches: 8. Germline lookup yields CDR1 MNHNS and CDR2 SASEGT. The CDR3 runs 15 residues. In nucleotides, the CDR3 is TGTGCCAGCAAGACGGGGACAGAGTACCAAGAGACCCAGTACTTC. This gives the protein CASKTGTEYQETQYF.

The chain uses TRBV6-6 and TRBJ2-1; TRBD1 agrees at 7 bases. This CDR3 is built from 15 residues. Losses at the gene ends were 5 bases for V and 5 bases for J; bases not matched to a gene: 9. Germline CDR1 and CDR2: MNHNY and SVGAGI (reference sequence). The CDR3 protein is CASSNPGQQDNEQFF. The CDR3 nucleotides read TGTGCCAGCAGTAACCCGGGACAGCAAGACAATGAGCAGTTCTTC.

The CDR3 DNA follows: TGCAGTGCTAGAGAAACAGGGGGCAATGAGCAGTTCTTC. Translated: CSARETGGNEQFF. The chain joins TRBV20-1 to TRBJ2-1, with TRBD1 identical over 8 bases. Looked up from germline, CDR1 is DFQATT and CDR2 is SNEGSKA (reference sequence). V shed 0 bases, J shed 6 bases, and the junction held 1 base outside the gene matches. The CDR3 totals 13 residues.

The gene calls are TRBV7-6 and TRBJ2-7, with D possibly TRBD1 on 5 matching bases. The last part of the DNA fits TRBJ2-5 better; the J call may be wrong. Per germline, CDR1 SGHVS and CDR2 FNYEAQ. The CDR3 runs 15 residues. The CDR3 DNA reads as TGTGCCAGCAGCTTAGCGCCTAAGGGGAAGGAGACCCAGTACTTC. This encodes CASSLAPKGKETQYF.

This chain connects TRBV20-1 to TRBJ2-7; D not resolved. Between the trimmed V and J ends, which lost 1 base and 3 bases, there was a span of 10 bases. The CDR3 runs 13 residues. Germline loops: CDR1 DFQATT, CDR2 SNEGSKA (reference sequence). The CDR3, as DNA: TGCAGTGCTAGAGTAGGTCTACTCTACGAGCAGTACTTC. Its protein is CSARVGLLYEQYF.

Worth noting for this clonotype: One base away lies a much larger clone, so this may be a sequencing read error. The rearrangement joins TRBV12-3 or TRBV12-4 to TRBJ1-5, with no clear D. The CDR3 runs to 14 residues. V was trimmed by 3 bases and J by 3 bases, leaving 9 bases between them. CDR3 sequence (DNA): TGTGCCAGCAGTTTGGTGGCAGCCAATCAGCCCCAGCATTTT. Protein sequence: CASSLVAANQPQHF.

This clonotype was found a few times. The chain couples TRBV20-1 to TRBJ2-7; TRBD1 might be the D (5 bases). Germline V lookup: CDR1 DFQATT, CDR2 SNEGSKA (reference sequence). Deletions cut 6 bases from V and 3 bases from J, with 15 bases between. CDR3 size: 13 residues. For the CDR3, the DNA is TGCAGTGCCCAGGGCCCCACGGGCTACGAGCAGTACTTC. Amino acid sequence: CSAQGPTGYEQYF.